This T cell receptor (beta chain) was captured in a study of blood T cell repertoires in COVID-19. At the level of the study: Samples came from the United States, Italy and Spain, spanning acute and convalescent COVID-19. From T cells, B-cell-depleted T cells, or PBMCs came the material, which was cDNA or gDNA.

In germline, CDR1 is MDHEN, CDR2 SYDVKM. V lost 6 bases, J lost 3 bases, and 12 bases lay in between. The CDR3 covers 14 residues. Study processing details: Amplification of reference gene primers was used by the study to estimate nucleated cell counts. TCRdb's table, derived via immunoSEQ multiplex PCR, lists solely in-frame clones and lacks some. V, J and clone size are those of that table, while D and trimming were read from the DNA. This repertoire shows about 100,000 clones, roughly 87% found once; its top ten account for around 6.9%. The clonotype comes from a man aged 25 to 45 in a cohort sampled during active COVID-19. Sequenced: peripheral blood. The gene calls are TRBV28 and TRBJ1-5, with a possible D match to TRBD1 (5 bases). The CDR3 sequence is CASSSRVPNQPQHF. The DNA for the CDR3 is TGTGCCAGCAGCTCCAGGGTTCCCAATCAGCCCCAGCATTTT.